Below, 21 T cell receptor beta chains from the same sample are listed, as sequenced in a study of blood T cell repertoires in COVID-19. Only in-frame clones appear in the TCRdb table, and some are missing; sequencing was by immunoSEQ multiplex PCR. The table has fewer than 120,000 clones, approximately 90% seen once. The material sequenced was peripheral blood. Every receptor here comes from a woman aged 45-65 years with acute or convalescent COVID-19.

This chain joins TRBV24-1 and TRBJ2-1, with 10 bases aligning to TRBD2. The CDR3 contains 16 residues. J was trimmed by 6 bases and V by 0 bases; bases with no gene match: 4. The germline gives CDR1 KGHDR, CDR2 SFDVKD. This CDR3 reads CATSDLASGSINEQFF. As DNA, the CDR3 is TGTGCCACCAGTGATTTGGCTAGCGGGAGTATCAATGAGCAGTTCTTC.

The V call is TRBV5-5, the J call TRBJ2-7; 8 positions match TRBD1. Germline CDR1 and CDR2: SGHKS and YYEKEE (reference sequence). This CDR3 comprises 15 residues. V was pared by 0 bases and J by 2 bases, with 4 bases of the junction left unmatched. CDR3 loop: CASSLGQGIPYEQYF. The CDR3 bases are TGTGCCAGCAGCTTGGGACAGGGGATCCCCTACGAGCAGTACTTC.

As for this clone: This same CDR3 is encoded by further DNA sequences in the sample. The chain has TRBV6-5 and TRBJ1-5, with 8 positions matching TRBD1. CDR1 and CDR2 from the germline V gene are MNHEY and SVGAGI. V shed 6 bases and J 4 bases; nucleotides not matched to a gene: 2. The length of the CDR3 is 13 residues. DNA for the CDR3: TGTGCCAGCAGGAGGACAGGGAATCAGCCCCAGCATTTT. The encoded protein is CASRRTGNQPQHF.

In DNA form, the CDR3 reads TGTGCCAGCAACGGGGGGGGGACTGGAAACAATGAGCAGTTCTTC. Translating it yields CASNGGGTGNNEQFF. The genes are TRBV6-5 and TRBJ2-1; 8 bases line up with TRBD2. The CDR3 runs 15 residues. Germline V gene lookup returns CDR1 MNHEY and CDR2 SVGAGI. Trimming took 7 bases from V and 5 from J; bases not matched to a gene: 10.

V usage is TRBV4-1 and J usage is TRBJ2-2, with 12 positions matching TRBD2. J lost 4 bases, V lost 0 bases, and 6 bases had no gene match. The length of the CDR3 is 18 residues. Germline loops: CDR1 MGHRA, CDR2 YSYEKL. The CDR3 sequence is CASSQDRTSGTVTGELFF. CDR3 nucleotide sequence: TGCGCCAGCAGCCAAGACAGGACTAGCGGGACGGTCACCGGGGAGCTGTTTTTT.

The chain is built from TRBV20-1 and TRBJ2-1, with D unresolved. CDR1 and CDR2 from the germline V gene are DFQATT and SNEGSKA (reference sequence). Trimming shortened V by 5 bases and J by 5 bases, and 4 bases separated the two germline ends. This CDR3 has 10 amino acids. The CDR3 region is CSALNNEQFF. The CDR3 bases are TGCAGTGCTCTTAACAATGAGCAGTTCTTC.

The chain joins TRBV5-4 to TRBJ1-2, with D maybe TRBD1 (5 bases). Trimming stripped 1 base from V and 6 bases from J, with 16 bases between. The germline gives CDR1 SGHNT, CDR2 YYREEE (reference sequence). This CDR3 has 15 residues. CDR3 coding DNA: TGTGCCAGCAGCTTGTGGGGGGTGACTCACCATGGCTACACCTTC. Its translation is CASSLWGVTHHGYTF.

V usage is TRBV5-1 and J usage is TRBJ2-5; TRBD1 might be the D (6 bases). There are 15 residues in the CDR3. CDR1 and CDR2 from the germline V gene are SGHRS and YFSETQ. V was clipped by 0 bases and J by 2 bases, with 11 bases between them. The CDR3 DNA sequence: TGCGCCAGCAGCTTGGCCGGGACACTTCAAGAGACCCAGTACTTC. Amino acids: CASSLAGTLQETQYF.

This rearrangement joins TRBV6-5 to TRBJ2-7; D may be TRBD2 (5 bases). CDR3 length: 12 amino acids. Trimming removed 6 bases from V and 2 bases from J, with 8 bases in between. CDR1 MNHEY and CDR2 SVGAGI come from the germline V gene. The CDR3 nucleotides read TGTGCCAGCAGGGCGGGCCCCTACGAGCAGTACTTC. Translating gives CASRAGPYEQYF.

V usage is TRBV28 and J usage is TRBJ2-5; 7 nucleotides match TRBD1. The CDR3 has 14 residues. Germline assignment: CDR1 MDHEN and CDR2 SYDVKM. V lost 5 bases to trimming and J lost 4 bases; unmatched junction nucleotides: 7. The CDR3 bases are TGTGCCAGCAGTCGCTCTAGGGGGCCAGAGACCCAGTACTTC. Its translation: CASSRSRGPETQYF.

The genes are TRBV6-2 or TRBV6-3 and TRBJ2-4; 12 nucleotides line up with TRBD1. V lost 5 bases, J lost 7 bases, and 6 bases stayed unmatched. The CDR3 has 15 residues. The germline V gene encodes CDR1 MNHEY and CDR2 SVGEGT. The CDR3 nucleotides read TGTGCCAGCAGTCTTACGGGACAGGGGGCGAACATTCAGTACTTC. This gives the protein CASSLTGQGANIQYF.

This chain links TRBV3-1 (or the pseudogene TRBV3-2) with TRBJ2-4, with TRBD1 matching over 10 bases. CDR3 length equals 12 residues. Per the germline V gene, CDR1 is LGHDT and CDR2 is YNNKEL (reference sequence). J gave up 16 bases and V 4 bases, and 7 bases lay outside the gene matches. The CDR3 nucleotides are TGTGCCAGCAGCCCGGGACAGGGGAGGATTTACTTC. This encodes CASSPGQGRIYF.

V and J are TRBV6-5 and TRBJ2-7, with D possibly TRBD2 on 6 matching bases. The germline gives CDR1 MNHEY, CDR2 SVGAGI. The CDR3 spans 14 residues. Trimming shortened V by 6 bases and J by 3 bases, and 15 bases separated the two germline ends. CDR3 loop: CASRAPGLNYEQYF. The CDR3, as DNA: TGTGCCAGCAGGGCACCGGGACTGAACTACGAGCAGTACTTC.

The chain employs TRBV5-1 and TRBJ1-2, with a weak D call TRBD1 (5 bases). Germline V CDR1 and CDR2: SGHRS, YFSETQ. V shed 4 bases and J shed 8 bases, with 18 bases lying between them. The CDR3 length is 14 residues. The CDR3 loop reads CASSLGHEGNGYTF. In DNA form, the CDR3 reads TGCGCCAGCAGCCTCGGACACGAAGGGAACGGCTACACCTTC.

The gene calls are TRBV5-5 and TRBJ2-1; the D gene is possibly TRBD2 (5 bases). Germline V gene sequence: CDR1 SGHKS, CDR2 YYEKEE (reference sequence). The CDR3 totals 17 residues. Trimming took off 1 base at V and 6 bases at J, with 20 bases between the two ends. CDR3 in amino acids: CASSLLGAGGLANEQFF. The CDR3 nucleotides read TGTGCCAGCAGCTTGCTGGGCGCCGGCGGGCTAGCCAATGAGCAGTTCTTC.

The chain has TRBV27 and TRBJ1-2; TRBD1 is a possible D gene (5 bases). V was cut by 0 bases and J by 6 bases, with 11 bases left in between. The length of the CDR3 is 14 residues. Per germline, CDR1 MNHEY and CDR2 SMNVEV (reference sequence). The CDR3 loop reads CASSLSQGMDGYTF. The CDR3 nucleotides read TGTGCCAGCAGTTTATCCCAGGGCATGGATGGCTACACCTTC.

This clone was counted a single time. The chain uses TRBV3-1 (or the pseudogene TRBV3-2) and TRBJ2-7; 7 bases match TRBD2. The germline gives CDR1 LGHDT, CDR2 YNNKEL (reference sequence). This CDR3 has 15 residues. Unmatched junction bases numbered 10, after V lost 5 bases and J lost 3 bases. CDR3 residues: CASSVSGGAGYEQYF. The CDR3 DNA reads as TGTGCCAGCAGCGTTTCGGGAGGAGCTGGCTACGAGCAGTACTTC.

Remarks on this clone: The sample carries other DNA sequences with the same CDR3. This sequence joins TRBV14 and TRBJ2-7; 13 bases map to TRBD2. CDR1 and CDR2 from the germline V gene are SGHDN and FVKESK. CDR3 size: 16 residues. V was clipped by 1 base and J by 2 bases; unmatched bases: 2. The CDR3 is CASSQAGTSGTYEQYF. CDR3 nucleotide sequence: TGTGCCAGCAGCCAAGCCGGGACTAGCGGGACCTACGAGCAGTACTTC.

The gene calls are TRBV5-8 and TRBJ1-5; TRBD1 agrees at 9 bases. V lost 2 bases and J lost 7; bases outside the gene matches: 10. The V gene's germline CDR1 is SGHTS and CDR2 YDEGEE. The CDR3 totals 16 residues. The CDR3 sequence: CASSFRGGTGSQPQHF. As DNA, the CDR3 is TGTGCCAGCAGCTTTCGAGGGGGGACAGGGTCACAGCCCCAGCATTTT.

The gene calls are TRBV6-5 and TRBJ2-2, with D hard to call. Trimming took 2 bases from V and 6 from J, leaving 13 bases between them. Germline CDR1 is MNHEY and CDR2 is SVGAGI. The CDR3 runs to 15 residues. As DNA, the CDR3 is TGTGCCAGCAGTTACGGCGGCATCCTCGCCGGGGAGCTGTTTTTT. The encoded protein is CASSYGGILAGELFF.

This sequence joins TRBV20-1 and TRBJ1-2; D is uncertain. Germline CDR1 DFQATT, CDR2 SNEGSKA (reference sequence). V shed 5 bases and J shed 8 bases, with 12 bases lying between them. The CDR3 loop spans 11 amino acids. Here the CDR3 reads CSAPRRAGYTF. In DNA, the CDR3 is TGCAGTGCTCCCAGGAGGGCGGGCTACACCTTC.